This T cell receptor (beta chain) was recovered during a study of cytomegalovirus exposure and HLA in healthy donors. Study-wide results and limits: An analysis done earlier found most TCR beta V segments productive about 87% or about 30% of the time. Later analysis found that TCR beta chains associated with HLA were more clonally expanded than other, equally common chains. In a later analysis, TCR beta V- and J-gene trimming was associated with a missense DCLRE1C variant.

Trimming cost V 4 bases and J 2 bases; bases outside gene matches: 4. The germline V gene has CDR1 SGDLS and CDR2 YYNGEE. The CDR3 sequence is 15 residues long. PCR amplification relied on 60 Vbeta primers (plus 13 Jbeta primers). Measured with immunoSEQ multiplex PCR; TCRdb has only the in-frame clones, and not every one. The table includes about 160,000 clones, around 80% detected once. Unrecorded immune exposure was likely among donors, who were nominally healthy when sampled. Points on this clone: The antigen is unknown.

The source is a human donor in good health. The rearrangement joins TRBV9 to TRBJ1-2, with 11 bases aligning to TRBD1. Material for sequencing was PBMCs. The CDR3 region has the DNA TGTGCCAGCAGCTTCCGGGACAGGGGGAACTATGGCTACACCTTC. It is translated as CASSFRDRGNYGYTF.